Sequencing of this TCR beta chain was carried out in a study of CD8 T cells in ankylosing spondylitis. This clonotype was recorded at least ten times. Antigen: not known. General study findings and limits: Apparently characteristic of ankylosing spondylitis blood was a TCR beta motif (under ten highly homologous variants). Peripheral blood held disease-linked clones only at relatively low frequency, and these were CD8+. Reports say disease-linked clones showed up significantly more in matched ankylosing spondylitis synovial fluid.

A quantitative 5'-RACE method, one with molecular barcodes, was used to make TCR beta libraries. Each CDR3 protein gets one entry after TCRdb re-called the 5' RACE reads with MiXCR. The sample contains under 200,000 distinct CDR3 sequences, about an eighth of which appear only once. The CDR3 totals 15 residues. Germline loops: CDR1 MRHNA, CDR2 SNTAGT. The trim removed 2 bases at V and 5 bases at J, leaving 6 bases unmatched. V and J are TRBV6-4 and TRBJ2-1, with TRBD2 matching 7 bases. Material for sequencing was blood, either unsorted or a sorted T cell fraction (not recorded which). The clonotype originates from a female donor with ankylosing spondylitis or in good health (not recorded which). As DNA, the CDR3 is TGTGCCAGCAGTGACCGGGGGAGGGCCGACAATGAGCAGTTCTTC. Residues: CASSDRGRADNEQFF.